One sample yielded the 11 T cell receptor beta chains listed below, sequenced in a study of beta chain features in type 1 diabetes. Investigators reverse transcribed all isolated RNA, so they sequenced expressed TCRB transcripts. Sequenced by immunoSEQ multiplex PCR; TCRdb stores in-frame clones only, minus some. The sample lists around 300,000 clones, around 13% occurring once. Sequenced sample: central memory CD4+ T cells from blood. The receptors originated from a man aged 25 to 40 in good health.

This sequence joins TRBV7-7 and TRBJ2-5; 7 bases agree with TRBD2. With 3 bases clipped from V and 4 bases from J, the junction kept 14 bases outside the gene matches. Germline V lookup: CDR1 SSHAT, CDR2 FNYEAQ (reference sequence). The CDR3 runs 17 residues. This CDR3 is CASSLEAGAGGGETQYF. For the CDR3, the DNA is TGTGCCAGCAGCTTGGAGGCGGGAGCTGGTGGCGGAGAGACCCAGTACTTC.

This clone was seen only a few times. The chain employs TRBV5-5 and TRBJ2-2; 11 positions agree with TRBD1. The CDR3 is made up of 19 amino acids. V lost 6 bases and J lost 0; bases outside the gene matches: 13. The germline gives CDR1 SGHKS, CDR2 YYEKEE (reference sequence). The CDR3 loop is CASTADRGRVLSNTGELFF. The CDR3 bases are TGTGCCAGCACCGCGGACAGGGGGCGAGTTTTGTCGAACACCGGGGAGCTGTTTTTT.

This clone has more than one count but fewer than ten. The chain combines TRBV15 with TRBJ1-5; 10 nucleotides match TRBD1. Germline V lookup: CDR1 LNHNV, CDR2 YYDKDF (reference sequence). J gave up 7 bases and V 5 bases, and 2 bases lay outside the gene matches. This CDR3 region has 13 residues. The CDR3 nucleotides read TGTGCCACCAGCGGACAGGGGGGGCAGCCCCAGCATTTT. It yields the protein CATSGQGGQPQHF. The entire variable domain, with the rest obtained from reference TRBV15 and TRBJ1-5, is as follows: DAMVIQNPRYQVTQFGKPVTLSCSQTLNHNVMYWYQQKSSQAPKLLFHYYDKDFNNEADTPDNFQSRRPNTSFCFLDIRSPGLGDTAMYLCATSGQGGQPQHFGDGTRLSIL.

This clone has a handful of counts. The chain combines TRBV18 with TRBJ2-5; D gene unclear. V was clipped by 6 bases and J by 2 bases, with 10 bases between them. Looked up from germline, CDR1 is KGHSH and CDR2 is LQKENI. The CDR3 extends over 13 amino acids. In DNA form, the CDR3 reads TGTGCCAGCTCCTCGACTCCGCAAGAGACCCAGTACTTC. Amino acids: CASSSTPQETQYF.

The chain couples TRBV7-9 to TRBJ2-2, with TRBD1 matching over 7 bases. Germline CDR1 is SEHNR and CDR2 is FQNEAQ (reference sequence). The CDR3 is made up of 16 amino acids. Losses at the gene ends were 5 bases for V and 3 bases for J; bases not matched to a gene: 9. The chain's CDR3 is CASSPTDRVYTGELFF. The CDR3 DNA reads as TGTGCCAGCAGCCCAACCGACAGGGTGTACACCGGGGAGCTGTTTTTT. Based on the CDR3 plus reference TRBV7-9 and TRBJ2-2, the full variable domain is DTGVSQNPRHKITKRGQNVTFRCDPISEHNRLYWYRQTLGQGPEFLTYFQNEAQLEKSRLLSDRFSAERPKGSFSTLEIQRTEQGDSAMYLCASSPTDRVYTGELFFGEGSRLTVL.

V gene TRBV9 combines with J gene TRBJ1-6, with D perhaps matching TRBD1 (5 bases). This CDR3 region has 15 residues. The ends were cut back, 2 bases at V and 8 bases at J, with 14 bases in the middle. Germline V gene lookup returns CDR1 SGDLS and CDR2 YYNGEE. The CDR3 bases are TGTGCCAGCAGCGTTGCCAGGGTGAGTGATTCACCCCTCCACTTT. This encodes CASSVARVSDSPLHF.

The chain is built from TRBV15 and TRBJ1-2; weak D call: TRBD1 (6 bases). The CDR3 is made up of 15 amino acids. Germline CDR1 reads LNHNV; CDR2 reads YYDKDF (reference sequence). Trimming shortened V by 8 bases and J by 8 bases, and 24 bases separated the two germline ends. The CDR3 here is CATAIRQEIGRGYTF. CDR3 bases: TGTGCCACCGCTATTAGACAGGAAATTGGTCGGGGCTACACCTTC.

The chain employs TRBV6-6 and TRBJ2-1; the D is unclear. From germline, CDR1 is MNHNY and CDR2 SVGAGI (reference sequence). The CDR3 consists of 13 residues. V lost 6 bases and J 7 bases, leaving 13 bases between the germline ends. CDR3 bases: TGTGCCAGCAGCTCCCGGAGAGGTAATGAGCAGTTCTTC. It translates to CASSSRRGNEQFF.

This clone has a handful of counts. The DNA of the CDR3 is TGTGCCAGCAGGACGGCAAATGAGCAGTTCTTC. Protein product: CASRTANEQFF. This chain links TRBV2 with TRBJ2-1; D not certain. Germline lookup yields CDR1 SNHLY and CDR2 FYNNEI. This CDR3 comprises 11 residues. Trimming took 6 bases from V and 7 from J, leaving 7 bases between them. The whole variable domain, filled in from reference TRBV2 and TRBJ2-1, reads EPEVTQTPSHQVTQMGQEVILRCVPISNHLYFYWYRQILGQKVEFLVSFYNNEISEKSEIFDDQFSVERPDGSNFTLKIRSTKLEDSAMYFCASRTANEQFFGPGTRLTVL.

In DNA, the CDR3 is TGTGCCAGCAACGGGAATCCGGGACTAGCGTTTGCGTTCTTC. This gives the protein CASNGNPGLAFAFF. The J gene is TRBJ2-1, the V gene TRBV2, with TRBD2 matching over 10 bases. Losses at the gene ends were 7 bases for V and 15 bases for J; bases not matched to a gene: 15. Germline V gene data show CDR1 as SNHLY and CDR2 as FYNNEI. The CDR3 has 14 amino acids.

The sample holds a few counts of this clone. The chain links TRBV18 to TRBJ1-4, with D uncertain. The V gene lost 2 bases and the J gene lost 7 bases, with 14 bases spanning the gap. This CDR3 comprises 15 residues. Germline CDR1 is KGHSH and CDR2 is LQKENI. CDR3 region: CASSPRPAEGEKLFF. The DNA of the CDR3 is TGTGCCAGCTCACCAAGACCGGCAGAAGGTGAAAAACTGTTTTTT.